This T cell receptor beta chain appears in the sequencing data of a study of sequential checkpoint blockade in melanoma. CDR3 length: 15 amino acids. Germline V gives CDR1 LNHDA, CDR2 SQIVND (reference sequence). Trimming removed 6 bases from V and 3 bases from J; junction bases left unmatched: 8. Documented treatment: randomized to nivolumab then ipilimumab (arm A) or the reverse (arm B). No patient had prior DNA-damaging chemotherapy. Live CD3+CD8+ CD19− CD56− cells were sorted from PBMCs. Profiling relied on immunoSEQ multiplex PCR, and the TCRdb table lists in-frame clones only, not all of them. The sample includes 9,000 to 15,000 clones, roughly 80% of them seen just once.

Sequenced here: CD8+ T cells sorted from blood (inferred from file names), sampled from a patient given nivolumab and ipilimumab in sequence. The sequence derives from a human donor with melanoma. This sequence joins TRBV19 and TRBJ2-1; TRBD2 agrees at 7 bases. The CDR3: CASRLSGTIYNEQFF. The CDR3 nucleotides are TGTGCCAGTAGACTTTCCGGGACTATCTACAATGAGCAGTTCTTC.